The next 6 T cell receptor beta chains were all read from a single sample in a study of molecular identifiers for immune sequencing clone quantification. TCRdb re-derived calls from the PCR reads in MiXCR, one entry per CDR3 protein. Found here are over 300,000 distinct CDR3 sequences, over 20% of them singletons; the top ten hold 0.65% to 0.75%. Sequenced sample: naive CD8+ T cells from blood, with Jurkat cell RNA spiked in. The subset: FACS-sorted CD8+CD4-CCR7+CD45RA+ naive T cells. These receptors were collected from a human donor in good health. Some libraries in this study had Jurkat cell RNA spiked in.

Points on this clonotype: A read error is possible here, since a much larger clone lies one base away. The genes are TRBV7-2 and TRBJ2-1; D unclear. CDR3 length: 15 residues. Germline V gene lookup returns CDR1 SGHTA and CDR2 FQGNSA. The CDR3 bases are TGTGCCAGCAGCTCCCCGTTGCTCCTATACAATAAGCAGTTCTTC. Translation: CASSSPLLLYNKQFF. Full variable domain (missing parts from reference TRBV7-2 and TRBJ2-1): GAGVSQSPSNKVTEKGKDVELRCDPISGHTALYWYRQSLGQGLEFLIYFQGNSAPDKSGLPSDRFSAERTGGSVSTLTIQRTQQEDSAVYLCASSSPLLLYNKQFFGPGTRLTVL.

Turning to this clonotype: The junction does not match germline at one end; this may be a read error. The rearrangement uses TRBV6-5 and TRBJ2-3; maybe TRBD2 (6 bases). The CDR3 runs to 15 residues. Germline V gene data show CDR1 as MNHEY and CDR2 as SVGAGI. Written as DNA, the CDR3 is TGTACCAGCAGTTACGGGGGACCAGCTGTAGATACGCAGTATTTT. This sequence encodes CTSSYGGPAVDTQYF.

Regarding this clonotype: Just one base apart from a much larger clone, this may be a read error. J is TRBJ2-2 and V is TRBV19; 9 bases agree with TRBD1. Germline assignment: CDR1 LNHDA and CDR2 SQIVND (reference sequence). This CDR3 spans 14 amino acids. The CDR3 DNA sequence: TGTGCCACCCTAGACAGGGGGAACACCGGGGAGCTGGTTTTT. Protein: CATLDRGNTGELVF.

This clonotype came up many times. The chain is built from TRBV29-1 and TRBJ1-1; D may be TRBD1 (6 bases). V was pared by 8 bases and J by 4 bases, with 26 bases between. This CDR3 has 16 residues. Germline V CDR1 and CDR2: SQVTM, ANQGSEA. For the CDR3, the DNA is TGCAGCTCCAATGGCGGGACAAGGTTGAGACTCACTGAAGCTTTCTTT. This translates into CSSNGGTRLRLTEAFF.

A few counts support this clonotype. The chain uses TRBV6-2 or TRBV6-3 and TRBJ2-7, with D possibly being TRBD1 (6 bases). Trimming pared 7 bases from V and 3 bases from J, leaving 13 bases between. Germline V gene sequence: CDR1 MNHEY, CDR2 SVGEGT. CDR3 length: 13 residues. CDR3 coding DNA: TGTGCCAGCACAGGGGCGGAGCACTACGAGCAGTACTTC. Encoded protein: CASTGAEHYEQYF.

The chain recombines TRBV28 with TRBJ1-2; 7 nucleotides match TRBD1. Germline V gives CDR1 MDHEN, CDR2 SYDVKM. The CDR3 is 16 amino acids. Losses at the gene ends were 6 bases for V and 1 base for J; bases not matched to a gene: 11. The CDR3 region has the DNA TGTGCCAGCAGAATGGACAGGACTCTAAGTAACTATGGCTACACCTTC. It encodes CASRMDRTLSNYGYTF.